This T cell receptor beta chain came from a study of CD8 T cells in Susac syndrome. The controls, all healthy donors, were matched for age and sex. Negative magnetic isolation gave CD8+ and CD4+ cells; FACS enriched CD8+ TEMRA. Random hexamers served to reverse transcribe about 0.45 to 1 ug RNA. The TCR beta CDR3 was amplified by immunoSEQ multiplex PCR across 54 Vbeta, 13 Jbeta. TCRdb itself ran the immunoSEQ multiplex PCR reads through MiXCR, one entry per CDR3 protein. The sample holds roughly 200,000 distinct CDR3 sequences; approximately 94% are singletons and the top ten take about 0.1%. The TCR sequence derives from a human donor in good health. Sequenced input: CD4+ T cells from PBMCs.

DNA of the CDR3: TGCAGCACGTACTACGGAGATACGCAGTATTTT. It specifies CSTYYGDTQYF. J is TRBJ2-3 and V is TRBV29-1; no definite D call. V was cut by 8 bases and J by 5 bases, with 11 bases left in between. The length of the CDR3 is 11 residues. The germline gives CDR1 SQVTM, CDR2 ANQGSEA.